Listed below are T cell receptor beta chains from one sample, sequenced in a study of T cell repertoires in cytomegalovirus infection. TCRdb re-called the reads through MiXCR, storing one row per CDR3 protein. The table records 650,000 to 900,000 distinct CDR3 sequences, 25% to 30% of them present only once. Their recognized antigens are unknown. Specimen: cultured CD8+ T cells from PBMCs, collected from culture after CMV antigen stimulation. The receptors derive from a human donor in good health (CMV status not recorded). Some clones in this sample may be carry-over from other donors' samples. Both conserved end residues are part of each CDR3. Each record gives: V gene, CDR3 length, CDR3 protein.

V gene: TRBV7-8; CDR3 length: 15; CDR3 protein: CASSLEQTPNYGYTF
V gene: TRBV24-1; CDR3 length: 17; CDR3 protein: CATSDSPGQLYQETQYF
V gene: TRBV20-1; CDR3 length: 16; CDR3 protein: CSASVGTGIYTDTQYF
V gene: TRBV27; CDR3 length: 13; CDR3 protein: CASQTPGGYGYTF
V gene: TRBV10-3; CDR3 length: 16; CDR3 protein: CAITLGGGRDTGELFF
V gene: TRBV4-1; CDR3 length: 16; CDR3 protein: CASSHQAGSRDYEQYF
V gene: TRBV12-3/TRBV12-4; CDR3 length: 10; CDR3 protein: CASSTDTQYF
V gene: TRBV5-1; CDR3 length: 16; CDR3 protein: CASSPVSGGMYNEQFF
V gene: TRBV4-1; CDR3 length: 15; CDR3 protein: CASTVWDRGTDTQYF
V gene: TRBV7-9; CDR3 length: 12; CDR3 protein: CASSLIPETQYF
V gene: TRBV27; CDR3 length: 14; CDR3 protein: CASSLSSGGHEQFF
V gene: TRBV6-1; CDR3 length: 14; CDR3 protein: CASSEQTGFQPQHF
V gene: TRBV7-8; CDR3 length: 17; CDR3 protein: CASSSPRTGPNTGELFF
V gene: TRBV20-1; CDR3 length: 13; CDR3 protein: CSAPSAWRETQYF
V gene: TRBV28; CDR3 length: 16; CDR3 protein: CASSPPYRASTDTQYF
V gene: TRBV5-4; CDR3 length: 17; CDR3 protein: CASSPNDQRGAPGELFF
V gene: TRBV6-1; CDR3 length: 14; CDR3 protein: CASSVDDRVGKLFF
V gene: TRBV29-1; CDR3 length: 11; CDR3 protein: CSVVDRYEQFF
V gene: TRBV5-1; CDR3 length: 15; CDR3 protein: CASSLSPGPLDEQYF
V gene: TRBV7-9; CDR3 length: 16; CDR3 protein: CASSGELAGGPYEQFF
V gene: TRBV5-1; CDR3 length: 10; CDR3 protein: CASSKTEAFF
V gene: TRBV24-1; CDR3 length: 13; CDR3 protein: CATRGDKNTEAFF
V gene: TRBV25-1; CDR3 length: 17; CDR3 protein: CASSEPSRLYSGNTIYF
V gene: TRBV29-1; CDR3 length: 11; CDR3 protein: CSVLVNGEAFF
V gene: TRBV4-1; CDR3 length: 14; CDR3 protein: CASSQVGELYEQYF
V gene: TRBV9; CDR3 length: 15; CDR3 protein: CASSPGTGEAETQYF
V gene: TRBV9; CDR3 length: 15; CDR3 protein: CASSADSSQTNEQFF
V gene: TRBV9; CDR3 length: 15; CDR3 protein: CASSPSTGVNQPQHF
V gene: TRBV29-1; CDR3 length: 13; CDR3 protein: CSVEEEGDEKLFF
V gene: TRBV27; CDR3 length: 16; CDR3 protein: CASSSYFDRDYNEQFF
V gene: TRBV7-6; CDR3 length: 15; CDR3 protein: CASSLGDSGTYEQYF
V gene: TRBV18; CDR3 length: 15; CDR3 protein: CASHRYRDSFYGYTF
V gene: TRBV12-3/TRBV12-4; CDR3 length: 14; CDR3 protein: CASSRDGSGNTIYF
V gene: TRBV7-9; CDR3 length: 13; CDR3 protein: CASSIRQDHKAFF
V gene: TRBV19; CDR3 length: 15; CDR3 protein: CASSIVGGGSDTQYF
V gene: TRBV12-3/TRBV12-4; CDR3 length: 11; CDR3 protein: CASSSDRQQFF
V gene: TRBV20-1; CDR3 length: 13; CDR3 protein: CSARRTGSYEQYF
V gene: TRBV7-9; CDR3 length: 15; CDR3 protein: CASSLEGHLGYGYTF
V gene: TRBV4-2; CDR3 length: 16; CDR3 protein: CASSQRQAGGAPEQFF
V gene: TRBV18; CDR3 length: 18; CDR3 protein: CASSPRNRESSGANVLTF
V gene: TRBV7-7; CDR3 length: 13; CDR3 protein: CASSTDPNNEQFF
V gene: TRBV7-2; CDR3 length: 19; CDR3 protein: CASSAWGLAGGSSYNEQFF
V gene: TRBV3-1; CDR3 length: 17; CDR3 protein: CASSQDGWGEVDTEAFF